This T cell receptor beta chain was recorded in a study of cytotoxic CD8 clonotypes in ibrutinib-treated CLL. The CDR3 length is 16 residues. Study-level findings and limits: The clonality rise at ibrutinib response reflected private clonotype expansion. The clonality went up when patients responded to ibrutinib and dropped back toward baseline at progression. Baseline levels of clonality went above those of age-matched healthy donors and moved with circulating CD8+ T-cell counts.

Comment on this clone: Antigen unknown.

With sequencing, the targeted depth ranged from 1 in 200,000 to 1 in 1 million T cells. TCRdb's copy holds only in-frame clones and misses some; the assay was immunoSEQ multiplex PCR. The table lists approximately 40,000 clones, 55% to 75% of them singletons. Sequences were derived from PBMCs, sampled at disease progression, from a patient treated with ibrutinib. The sequence was collected from a human donor with chronic lymphocytic leukemia. The chain joins TRBV12-2 to TRBJ1-4; no DNA check was done on the table's D call, TRBD1. TRBV12-2 is noted as a pseudogene. Here the CDR3 DNA reads TGTGCAAGTCGCAAGGACAGGGCCCCAACTAATGAAAAACTGTTTTTT. Its translation is CASRKDRAPTNEKLFF.